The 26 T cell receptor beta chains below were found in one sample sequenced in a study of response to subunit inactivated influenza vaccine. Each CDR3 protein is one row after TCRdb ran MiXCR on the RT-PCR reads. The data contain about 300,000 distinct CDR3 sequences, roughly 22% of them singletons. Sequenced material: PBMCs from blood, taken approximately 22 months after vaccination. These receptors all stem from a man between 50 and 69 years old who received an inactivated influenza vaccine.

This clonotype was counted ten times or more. The CDR3 region is CASSGPTGGDTIYF. In DNA form, the CDR3 reads TGTGCCAGCAGCGGACCCACAGGCGGGGACACCATATATTTT. The chain employs TRBV11-2 and TRBJ1-3, with D possibly being TRBD1 (5 bases). The CDR3 runs 14 residues. Trimming took 5 bases from V and 8 from J, leaving 16 bases between them. Looked up from germline, CDR1 is SGHAT and CDR2 is FQNNGV.

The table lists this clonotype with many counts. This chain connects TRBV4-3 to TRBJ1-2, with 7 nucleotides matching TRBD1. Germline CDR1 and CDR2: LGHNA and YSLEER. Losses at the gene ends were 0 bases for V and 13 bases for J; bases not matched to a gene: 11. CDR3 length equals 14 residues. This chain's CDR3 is CASSQDWRDRPPTF. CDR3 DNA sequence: TGCGCCAGCAGCCAAGATTGGAGGGACAGACCCCCCACCTTC.

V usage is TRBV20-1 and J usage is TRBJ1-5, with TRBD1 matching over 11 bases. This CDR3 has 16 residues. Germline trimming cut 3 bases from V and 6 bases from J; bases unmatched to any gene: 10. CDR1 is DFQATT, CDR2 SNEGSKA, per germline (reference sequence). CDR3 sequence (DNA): TGCAGTGCTAGTCATGGGACAGGGGGACGCAGTCAGCCCCAGCATTTT. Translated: CSASHGTGGRSQPQHF.

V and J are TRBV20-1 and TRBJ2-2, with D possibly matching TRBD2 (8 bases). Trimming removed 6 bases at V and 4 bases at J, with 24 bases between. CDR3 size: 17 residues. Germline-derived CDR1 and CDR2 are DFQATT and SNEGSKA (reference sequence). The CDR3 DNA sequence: TGCAGTGCAAAGGGGGCGGGGGGCCGACTATCCACCGGGGAGCTGTTTTTT. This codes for CSAKGAGGRLSTGELFF.

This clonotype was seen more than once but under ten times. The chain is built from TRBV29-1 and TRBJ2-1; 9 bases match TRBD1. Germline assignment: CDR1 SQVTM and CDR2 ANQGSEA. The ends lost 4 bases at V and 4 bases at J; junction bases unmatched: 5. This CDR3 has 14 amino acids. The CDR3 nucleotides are TGCAGCGTTGTTGGGACAGGGATGTACAATGAGCAGTTCTTC. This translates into CSVVGTGMYNEQFF.

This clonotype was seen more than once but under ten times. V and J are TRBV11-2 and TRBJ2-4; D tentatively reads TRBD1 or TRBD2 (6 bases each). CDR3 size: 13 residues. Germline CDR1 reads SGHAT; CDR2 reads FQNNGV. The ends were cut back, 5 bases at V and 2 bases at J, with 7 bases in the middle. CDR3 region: CASSGGPKNIQYF. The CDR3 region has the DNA TGTGCCAGCAGCGGGGGGCCCAAAAACATTCAGTACTTC.

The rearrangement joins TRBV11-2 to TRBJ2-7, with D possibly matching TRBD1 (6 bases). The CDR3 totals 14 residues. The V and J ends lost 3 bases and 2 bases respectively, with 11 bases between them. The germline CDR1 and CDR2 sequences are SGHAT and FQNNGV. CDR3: CASSFIQGTYEQYF. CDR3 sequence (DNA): TGTGCCAGCAGCTTCATACAGGGCACCTACGAGCAGTACTTC.

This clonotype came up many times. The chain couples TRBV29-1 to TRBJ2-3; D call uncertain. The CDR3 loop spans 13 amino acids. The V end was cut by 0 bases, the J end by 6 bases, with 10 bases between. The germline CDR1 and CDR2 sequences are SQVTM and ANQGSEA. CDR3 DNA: TGCAGCGTTGAAGATCCCCCCGAGGATACGCAGTATTTT. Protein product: CSVEDPPEDTQYF.

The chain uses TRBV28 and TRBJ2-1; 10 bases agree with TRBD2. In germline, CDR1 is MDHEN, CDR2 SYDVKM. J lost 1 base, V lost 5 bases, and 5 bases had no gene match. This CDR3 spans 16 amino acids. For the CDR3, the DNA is TGTGCCAGCAGTGGCACTAGCGGGGCTTCCTACAATGAGCAGTTCTTC. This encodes CASSGTSGASYNEQFF.

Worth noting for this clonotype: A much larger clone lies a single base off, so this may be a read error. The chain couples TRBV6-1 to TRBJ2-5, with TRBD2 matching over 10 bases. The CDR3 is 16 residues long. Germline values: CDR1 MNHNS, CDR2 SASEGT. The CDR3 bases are TGTGCCTGCAGTCGACGAGGACTAGCGGCCCAAGAGACCCAGTACTTC. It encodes CACSRRGLAAQETQYF.

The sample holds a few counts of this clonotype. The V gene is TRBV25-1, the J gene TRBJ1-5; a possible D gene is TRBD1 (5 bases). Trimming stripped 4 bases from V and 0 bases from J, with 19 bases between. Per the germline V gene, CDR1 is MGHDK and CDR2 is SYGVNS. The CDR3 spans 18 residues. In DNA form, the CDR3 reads TGTGCCAGCAGTGTACCGGGACCGATAACTTATAGCAATCAGCCCCAGCATTTT. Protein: CASSVPGPITYSNQPQHF.

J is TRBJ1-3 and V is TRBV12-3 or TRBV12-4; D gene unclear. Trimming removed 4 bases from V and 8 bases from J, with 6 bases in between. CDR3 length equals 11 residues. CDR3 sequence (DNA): TGTGCCAGCAGTTCTACGGACACCATATATTTT. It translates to CASSSTDTIYF.

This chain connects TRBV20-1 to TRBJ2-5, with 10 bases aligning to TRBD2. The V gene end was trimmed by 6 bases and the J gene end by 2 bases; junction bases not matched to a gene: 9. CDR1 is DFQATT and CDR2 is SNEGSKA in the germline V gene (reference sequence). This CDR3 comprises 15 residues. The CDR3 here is CSAARGSGRQETQYF. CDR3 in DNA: TGCAGTGCAGCTAGGGGTAGCGGGAGGCAAGAGACCCAGTACTTC.

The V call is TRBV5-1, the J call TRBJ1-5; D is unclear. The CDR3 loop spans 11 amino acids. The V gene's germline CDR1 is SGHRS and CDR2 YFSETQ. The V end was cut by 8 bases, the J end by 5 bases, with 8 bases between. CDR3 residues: CASKCDQPQHF. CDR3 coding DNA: TGCGCCAGTAAGTGCGATCAGCCCCAGCATTTT.

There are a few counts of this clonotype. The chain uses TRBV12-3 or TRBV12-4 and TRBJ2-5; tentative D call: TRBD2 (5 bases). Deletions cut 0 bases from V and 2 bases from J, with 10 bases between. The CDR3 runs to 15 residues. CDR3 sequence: CASSLAHGNQETQYF. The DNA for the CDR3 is TGTGCCAGCAGTTTAGCGCACGGGAATCAAGAGACCCAGTACTTC.

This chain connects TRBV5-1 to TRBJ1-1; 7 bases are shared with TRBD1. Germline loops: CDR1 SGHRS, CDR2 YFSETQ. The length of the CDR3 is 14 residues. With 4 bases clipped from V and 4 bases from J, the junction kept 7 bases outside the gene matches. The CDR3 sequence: CASSTAPGGTEAFF. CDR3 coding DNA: TGCGCCAGCAGCACCGCTCCAGGGGGCACTGAAGCTTTCTTT.

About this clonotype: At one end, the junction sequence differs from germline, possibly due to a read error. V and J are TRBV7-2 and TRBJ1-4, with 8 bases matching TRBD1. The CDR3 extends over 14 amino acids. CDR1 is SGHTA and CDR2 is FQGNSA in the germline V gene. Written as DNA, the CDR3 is TGTGCCAGCAGCATCGGGACAGGTCAGGAAAAACTGTTATTT. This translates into CASSIGTGQEKLLF. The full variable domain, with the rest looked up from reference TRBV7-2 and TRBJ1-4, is GAGVSQSPSNKVTEKGKDVELRCDPISGHTALYWYRQSLGQGLEFLIYFQGNSAPDKSGLPSDRFSAERTGGSVSTLTIQRTQQEDSAVYLCASSIGTGQEKLLFGSGTQLSVL.

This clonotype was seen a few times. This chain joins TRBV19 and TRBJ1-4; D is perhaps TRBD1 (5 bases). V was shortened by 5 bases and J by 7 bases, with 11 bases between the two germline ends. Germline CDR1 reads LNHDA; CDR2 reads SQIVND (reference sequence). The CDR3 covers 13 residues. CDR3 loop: CASSPGAAEKLFF. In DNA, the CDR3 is TGTGCCAGTAGTCCTGGGGCAGCTGAAAAACTGTTTTTT.

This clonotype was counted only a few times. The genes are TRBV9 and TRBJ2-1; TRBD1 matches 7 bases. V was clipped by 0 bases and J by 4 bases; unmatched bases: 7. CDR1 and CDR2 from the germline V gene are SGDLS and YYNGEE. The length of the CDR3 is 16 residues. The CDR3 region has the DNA TGTGCCAGCAGCGTAGGGGACAGTTCCTTTTACAATGAGCAGTTCTTC. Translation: CASSVGDSSFYNEQFF.

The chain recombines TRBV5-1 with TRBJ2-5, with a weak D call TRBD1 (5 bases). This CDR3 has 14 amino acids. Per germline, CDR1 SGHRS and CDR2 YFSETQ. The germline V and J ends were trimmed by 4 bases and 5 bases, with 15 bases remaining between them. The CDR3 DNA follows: TGCGCCAGCAGCGGACAAGGAGCGATGGAGACCCAGTACTTC. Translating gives CASSGQGAMETQYF.

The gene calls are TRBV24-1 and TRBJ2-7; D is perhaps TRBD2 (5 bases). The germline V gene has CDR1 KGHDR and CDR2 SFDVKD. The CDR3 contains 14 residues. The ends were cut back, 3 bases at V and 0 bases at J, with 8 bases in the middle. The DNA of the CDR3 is TGTGCCACCAGTGATGCGAGGGTCTCCTACGAGCAGTACTTC. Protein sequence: CATSDARVSYEQYF.

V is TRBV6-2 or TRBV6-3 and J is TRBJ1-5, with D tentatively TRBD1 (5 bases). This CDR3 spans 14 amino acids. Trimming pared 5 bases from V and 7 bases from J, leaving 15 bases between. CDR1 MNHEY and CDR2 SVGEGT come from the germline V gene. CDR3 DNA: TGTGCCAGCAGTCCAGGTCAGAAGGGGCAGCCCCAGCATTTT. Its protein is CASSPGQKGQPQHF.

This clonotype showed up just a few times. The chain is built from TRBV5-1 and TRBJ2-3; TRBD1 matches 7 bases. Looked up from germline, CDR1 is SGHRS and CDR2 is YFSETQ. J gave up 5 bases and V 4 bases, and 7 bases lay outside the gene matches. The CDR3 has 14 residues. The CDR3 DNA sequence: TGCGCCAGCAGCCAAGACAGGGTGATAGATACGCAGTATTTT. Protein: CASSQDRVIDTQYF.

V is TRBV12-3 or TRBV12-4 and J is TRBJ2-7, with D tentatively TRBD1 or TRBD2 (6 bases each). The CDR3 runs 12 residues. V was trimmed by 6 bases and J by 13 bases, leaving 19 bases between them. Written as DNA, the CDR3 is TGTGCCAGCAGCCAATGGGGGGCTCTTATCTACTTC. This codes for CASSQWGALIYF.

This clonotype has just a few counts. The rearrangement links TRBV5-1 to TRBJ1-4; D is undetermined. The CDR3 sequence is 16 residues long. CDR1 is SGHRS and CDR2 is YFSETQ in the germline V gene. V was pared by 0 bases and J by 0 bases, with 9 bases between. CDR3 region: CASSLGTSTTNEKLFF. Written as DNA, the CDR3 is TGCGCCAGCAGCTTGGGGACTTCAACAACTAATGAAAAACTGTTTTTT.

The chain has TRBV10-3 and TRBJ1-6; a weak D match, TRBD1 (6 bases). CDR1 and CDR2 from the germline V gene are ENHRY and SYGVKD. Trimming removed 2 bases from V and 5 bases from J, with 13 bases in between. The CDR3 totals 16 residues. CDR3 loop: CAISEAGHRNNSPLHF. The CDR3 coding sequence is TGTGCCATCAGTGAGGCGGGACACCGGAATAATTCACCCCTCCACTTT.